These 25 T cell receptor beta chains came from one sample sequenced in a study of OX40 agonist ivuxolimab in advanced cancers. TCRdb's table, derived via immunoSEQ multiplex PCR, lists solely in-frame clones and lacks some. The sample records 12,000 or so clones, around 74% being singletons. This sample comprised CD4+ or CD8+ T cells sorted from blood, obtained in a trial of the OX40 agonist ivuxolimab. These receptor sequences come from an adult with an advanced solid tumor such as melanoma, head and neck, liver or kidney cancer.

The CDR3 protein is CASSASLEGGTDTQYF. DNA for the CDR3: TGTGCCAGCAGTGCCTCGTTAGAGGGAGGTACAGATACGCAGTATTTT. The V call is TRBV6-4, the J call TRBJ2-3; tentative D call: TRBD2 (6 bases). Trimming pared 4 bases from V and 3 bases from J, leaving 17 bases between. Per the germline V gene, CDR1 is MRHNA and CDR2 is SNTAGT. The CDR3 spans 16 residues.

This chain connects TRBV6-5 to TRBJ1-3; D is ambiguous. This CDR3 contains 15 residues. Germline V lookup: CDR1 MNHEY, CDR2 SVGAGI. V was clipped by 6 bases and J by 4 bases, with 16 bases between them. This CDR3 reads CASRIGPFEGNTIYF. The CDR3 nucleotides are TGTGCCAGCAGGATTGGGCCGTTTGAAGGAAACACCATATATTTT.

The CDR3 DNA reads TGTGCCAGCAGCCGACCGGTTGGGACCCAAAATACGCAGTATTTT. As protein: CASSRPVGTQNTQYF. The V and J genes are TRBV5-6 and TRBJ2-3; D is tentatively TRBD1 or TRBD2 (5 bases each). Germline lookup yields CDR1 SGHDT and CDR2 YYEEEE. This CDR3 is built from 15 residues. V was cut by 4 bases and J by 7 bases, with 19 bases left in between.

The chain uses TRBV29-1 and TRBJ2-2; 8 bases align to TRBD2. Germline V gives CDR1 SQVTM, CDR2 ANQGSEA. This CDR3 is 14 amino acids long. Trimming took 6 bases from V and 5 from J; bases not matched to a gene: 8. The CDR3 spells CSVASGLKTGELFF. In DNA, the CDR3 is TGCAGCGTCGCTAGCGGGCTGAAAACCGGGGAGCTGTTTTTT.

The gene calls are TRBV5-8 and TRBJ1-1; no clear D gene. There are 13 residues in the CDR3. V was clipped by 2 bases and J by 2 bases, with 7 bases between them. Germline V gene lookup returns CDR1 SGHTS and CDR2 YDEGEE. For the CDR3, the DNA is TGTGCCAGCAGCTTCCCCCTAAACACTGAAGCTTTCTTT. Translating it yields CASSFPLNTEAFF.

The gene calls are TRBV30 and TRBJ1-5; D is undetermined. V was shortened by 1 base and J by 1 base, with 8 bases between the two germline ends. CDR3 length: 14 residues. CDR1 and CDR2 from the germline V gene are GTSNPN and SVGIG (reference sequence). CDR3 in amino acids: CAWSDGLSNQPQHF. CDR3 DNA: TGTGCCTGGAGTGACGGACTGAGCAATCAGCCCCAGCATTTT.

J is TRBJ1-1 and V is TRBV11-3; D is unresolved. The V gene's germline CDR1 is SGHNT and CDR2 YENEEA. The CDR3 has 15 residues. Trimming took 1 base from V and 3 from J, leaving 12 bases between them. The CDR3 sequence is CASSLVPGLDTEAFF. The CDR3 DNA reads as TGTGCCAGCAGCTTAGTACCGGGTTTGGACACTGAAGCTTTCTTT.

V is TRBV9 and J is TRBJ2-2, with TRBD2 matching over 7 bases. From germline, CDR1 is SGDLS and CDR2 YYNGEE. The CDR3 is 17 residues long. V shed 4 bases, J shed 4 bases, and the junction held 13 bases outside the gene matches. The CDR3 protein is CASSMGEGKKATGELFF. CDR3 nucleotide sequence: TGTGCCAGCAGCATGGGGGAGGGGAAGAAGGCCACCGGGGAGCTGTTTTTT.

This sequence joins TRBV5-1 and TRBJ2-5, with D unresolved. The germline V gene encodes CDR1 SGHRS and CDR2 YFSETQ. The V and J ends lost 4 bases and 2 bases respectively, with 12 bases between them. The CDR3 runs 14 residues. The DNA for the CDR3 is TGCGCCAGCAGCCCCGACGGTAATCAAGAGACCCAGTACTTC. Translated: CASSPDGNQETQYF.

This clone was detected once. V gene TRBV6-6 combines with J gene TRBJ2-7; D uncertain. The CDR3 consists of 11 residues. Germline loops: CDR1 MNHNY, CDR2 SVGAGI (reference sequence). V lost 5 bases to trimming and J lost 5 bases, with 7 bases between them. The CDR3 region is CASSNTNEQYF. The CDR3 DNA sequence: TGTGCCAGCAGTAACACCAACGAGCAGTACTTC.

This clone was found once. This chain links TRBV6-6 with TRBJ2-1, with no clear D. V was cut by 2 bases and J by 4 bases, with 9 bases left in between. Germline CDR1 reads MNHNY; CDR2 reads SVGAGI (reference sequence). The CDR3 is 14 residues long. CDR3 loop: CASSYRQVYNEQFF. CDR3 coding DNA: TGTGCCAGCAGTTACCGGCAGGTGTACAATGAGCAGTTCTTC.

The chain recombines TRBV27 with TRBJ1-2; 12 bases are shared with TRBD1. Germline assignment: CDR1 MNHEY and CDR2 SMNVEV (reference sequence). CDR3 length: 16 amino acids. The J segment lost 5 bases and the V segment lost 4 bases, leaving 8 bases of the junction unmatched. CDR3 sequence reads: CASSSRDRGPLYGYTF. CDR3 sequence (DNA): TGTGCCAGCAGTTCCCGGGACAGGGGGCCCCTATATGGCTACACCTTC.

The genes are TRBV9 and TRBJ2-2, with D possibly being TRBD1 (6 bases). Per the germline V gene, CDR1 is SGDLS and CDR2 is YYNGEE. This CDR3 is 15 amino acids long. Between the trimmed V and J ends, which lost 3 bases and 0 bases, there was a span of 9 bases. The CDR3 DNA follows: TGTGCCAGCAGCGGCCGGGACACGAACACCGGGGAGCTGTTTTTT. This codes for CASSGRDTNTGELFF.

The V gene is TRBV2, the J gene TRBJ2-1, with D possibly being TRBD2 (6 bases). CDR1 is SNHLY and CDR2 is FYNNEI in the germline V gene. Deletions cut 0 bases from V and 0 bases from J, with 9 bases between. The CDR3 totals 16 residues. This CDR3 reads CASSEAGTYSYNEQFF. The CDR3 bases are TGTGCCAGCAGTGAAGCCGGGACTTACTCCTACAATGAGCAGTTCTTC.

The chain is built from TRBV29-1 and TRBJ1-1; D gene ambiguous. V lost 4 bases and J 1 base, leaving 7 bases between the germline ends. The CDR3 length is 12 residues. Per germline, CDR1 SQVTM and CDR2 ANQGSEA. The DNA of the CDR3 is TGCAGCGTTGGGCGGCAGAACACTGAAGCTTTCTTT. Translated: CSVGRQNTEAFF.

The V gene is TRBV6-4, the J gene TRBJ2-7; 9 nucleotides line up with TRBD2. Germline V CDR1 and CDR2: MRHNA, SNTAGT. This CDR3 contains 15 residues. V was clipped by 0 bases and J by 2 bases; unmatched bases: 2. In nucleotides, the CDR3 is TGTGCCAGCAGTGACTCGTCTAGCGGGACCTACGAGCAGTACGTC. As protein: CASSDSSSGTYEQYV.

J is TRBJ2-7 and V is TRBV28; 8 bases are shared with TRBD1. Germline CDR1 reads MDHEN; CDR2 reads SYDVKM. The CDR3 is 16 amino acids. V trimming: 2 bases; J trimming: 3 bases; junction bases outside the gene matches: 9. The chain's CDR3 is CASSLRTGPAYYEQYF. Written as DNA, the CDR3 is TGTGCCAGCAGTTTACGGACAGGGCCAGCGTACTACGAGCAGTACTTC.

J is TRBJ2-7 and V is TRBV6-5; D is undetermined. The CDR3 contains 11 residues. CDR1 is MNHEY and CDR2 is SVGAGI in the germline V gene. Trimming cost V 6 bases and J 3 bases, with 6 bases left between them. The CDR3 sequence is CASRISYEQYF. The CDR3 DNA reads as TGTGCCAGCAGAATTAGCTACGAGCAGTACTTC.

The chain carries TRBV7-9 and TRBJ2-1; TRBD2 matches at 7 bases. V lost 1 base and J lost 8; bases outside the gene matches: 5. The germline V gene encodes CDR1 SEHNR and CDR2 FQNEAQ (reference sequence). This CDR3 contains 14 residues. The CDR3 coding sequence is TGTGCCAGCAGCTTAGGAGGGAGGGCCGATGAGCAGTTCTTC. This encodes CASSLGGRADEQFF.

This chain connects TRBV2 to TRBJ2-5, with TRBD2 matching 9 bases. CDR3 length: 15 amino acids. The junction had 3 bases not matched to a gene; V was cut back by 4 bases and J by 0 bases. CDR1 and CDR2 from the germline V gene are SNHLY and FYNNEI. DNA of the CDR3: TGTGCCAGCAGTGGCACTAGCGGGTACCAAGAGACCCAGTACTTC. This encodes CASSGTSGYQETQYF.

This clone was detected once. J is TRBJ2-3 and V is TRBV5-4; no firm D call. The CDR3 spans 14 residues. V lost 2 bases to trimming and J lost 4 bases, with 11 bases between them. Germline loops: CDR1 SGHNT, CDR2 YYREEE (reference sequence). The CDR3 is CASSFGSVADTQYF. DNA of the CDR3: TGTGCCAGCAGCTTTGGGTCAGTCGCAGATACGCAGTATTTT.

Here the CDR3 reads CASSESRGGEQYF. The CDR3 DNA follows: TGCGCCAGCAGTGAGTCTAGGGGTGGAGAGCAGTACTTC. The chain carries TRBV10-1 and TRBJ2-7, with D possibly being TRBD1 (5 bases). The CDR3 contains 13 residues. Between the trimmed V and J ends, which lost 0 bases and 7 bases, there was a span of 10 bases. CDR1 is WNHNN, CDR2 SYGVQD, per germline (reference sequence).

V is TRBV27 and J is TRBJ2-7; D is unclear. In germline, CDR1 is MNHEY, CDR2 SMNVEV (reference sequence). This CDR3 region has 11 residues. Trimming removed 8 bases at V and 5 bases at J, with 10 bases between. CDR3 in DNA: TGTGCCAGCGGCAGGCTCGACGAGCAGTACGTC. As protein: CASGRLDEQYV.

The J gene is TRBJ1-5, the V gene TRBV5-6, with a tentative D call TRBD1 (6 bases). V lost 0 bases and J 3 bases, leaving 10 bases between the germline ends. The CDR3 has 15 residues. The V gene's germline CDR1 is SGHDT and CDR2 YYEEEE. Here the CDR3 reads CASSLGSGDNQPQHF. CDR3 coding DNA: TGTGCCAGCAGCTTGGGGTCAGGGGACAATCAGCCCCAGCATTTT. The entire variable domain, with the rest obtained from reference TRBV5-6 and TRBJ1-5, is as follows: DAGVTQSPTHLIKTRGQQVTLRCSPKSGHDTVSWYQQALGQGPQFIFQYYEEEERQRGNFPDRFSGHQFPNYSSELNVNALLLGDSALYLCASSLGSGDNQPQHFGDGTRLSIL.

The rearrangement joins TRBV7-9 to TRBJ1-5; a weak D match, TRBD1 (5 bases). Trimming cost V 4 bases and J 0 bases, with 10 bases left between them. CDR3 length: 15 amino acids. Germline V CDR1 and CDR2: SEHNR, FQNEAQ (reference sequence). DNA of the CDR3: TGTGCCAGCAGCTCGGGGGACTATAGCAATCAGCCCCAGCATTTT. It yields the protein CASSSGDYSNQPQHF.